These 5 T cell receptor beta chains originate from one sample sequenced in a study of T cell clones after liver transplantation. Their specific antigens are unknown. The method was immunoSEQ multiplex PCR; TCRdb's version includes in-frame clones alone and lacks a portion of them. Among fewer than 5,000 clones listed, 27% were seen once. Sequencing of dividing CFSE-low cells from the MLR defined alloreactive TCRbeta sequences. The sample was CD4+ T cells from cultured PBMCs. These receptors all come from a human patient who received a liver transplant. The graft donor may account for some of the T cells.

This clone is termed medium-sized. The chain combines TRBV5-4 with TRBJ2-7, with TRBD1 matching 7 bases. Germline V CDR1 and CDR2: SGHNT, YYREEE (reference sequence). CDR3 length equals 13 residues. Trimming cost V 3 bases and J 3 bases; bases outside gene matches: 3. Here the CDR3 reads CASSSDRFYEQYF. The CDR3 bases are TGTGCCAGCAGCTCGGACAGGTTCTACGAGCAGTACTTC.

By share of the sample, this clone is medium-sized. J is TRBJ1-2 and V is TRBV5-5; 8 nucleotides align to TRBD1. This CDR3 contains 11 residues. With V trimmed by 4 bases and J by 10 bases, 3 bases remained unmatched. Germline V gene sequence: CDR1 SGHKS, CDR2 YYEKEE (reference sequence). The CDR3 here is CASSGDRIYTF. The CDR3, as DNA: TGTGCCAGCAGCGGGGACAGGATCTACACCTTC.

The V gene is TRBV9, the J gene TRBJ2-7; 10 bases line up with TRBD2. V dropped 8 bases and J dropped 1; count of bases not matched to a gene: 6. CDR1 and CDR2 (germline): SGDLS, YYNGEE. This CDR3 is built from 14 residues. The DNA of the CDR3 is TGTGCCAGTCCGTCTAGCGGGAGATCCTACGAGCAGTACTTC. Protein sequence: CASPSSGRSYEQYF.

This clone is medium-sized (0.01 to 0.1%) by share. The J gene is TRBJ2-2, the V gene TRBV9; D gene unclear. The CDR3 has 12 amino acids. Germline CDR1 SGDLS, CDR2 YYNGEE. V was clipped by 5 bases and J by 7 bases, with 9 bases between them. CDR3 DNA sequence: TGTGCCAGCAGTGCGACTCTCGGGGAGCTGTTTTTT. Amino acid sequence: CASSATLGELFF.

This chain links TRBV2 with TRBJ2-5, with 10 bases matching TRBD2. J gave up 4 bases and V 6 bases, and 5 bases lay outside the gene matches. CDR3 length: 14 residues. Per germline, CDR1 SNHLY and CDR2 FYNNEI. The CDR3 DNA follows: TGTGCCAGCAGGGTAGCGGGGGGTAGAGAGACCCAGTACTTC. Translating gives CASRVAGGRETQYF. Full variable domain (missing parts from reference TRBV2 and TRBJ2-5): EPEVTQTPSHQVTQMGQEVILRCVPISNHLYFYWYRQILGQKVEFLVSFYNNEISEKSEIFDDQFSVERPDGSNFTLKIRSTKLEDSAMYFCASRVAGGRETQYFGPGTRLLVL.